This record covers a single T cell receptor (beta chain). This record comes from a study of control samples from healthy donors and cancer patients. The protocol was immunoSEQ multiplex PCR, while the TCRdb copy is restricted to in-frame clones and leaves out a portion. The repertoire holds around 89,000 clones, with approximately 82% as singletons. The CDR3 is 14 amino acids. Germline CDR1 reads MDHEN; CDR2 reads SYDVKM. V shed 3 bases and J 5 bases; nucleotides not matched to a gene: 7. The chain uses TRBV28 and TRBJ2-7; 7 bases are a match to TRBD2. The sample taken for sequencing was blood. The TCR was taken from an older woman in good health. Here the CDR3 DNA reads TGTGCCAGCAGTTTGGGGAGGGCGGTCGACGAGCAGTACTTC. Encoded protein: CASSLGRAVDEQYF. Filled out from reference TRBV28 and TRBJ2-7, the complete variable domain reads DVKVTQSSRYLVKRTGEKVFLECVQDMDHENMFWYRQDPGLGLRLIYFSYDVKMKEKGDIPEGYSVSREKKERFSLILESASTNQTSMYLCASSLGRAVDEQYFGPGTRLTVT.